This passage covers 12 T cell receptor beta chains from one sample sequenced in a study of CXCR3-negative and CXCR3-positive naive CD8 T cells (dated by TCRdb to between 2018 and 2021). TCRdb lists the instrument as NextSeq 550. The Human TCR Profiling Kit (MiLaboratory) was used to prepare UMI-labeled 5' RACE TRB cDNA libraries. One entry per CDR3 protein sequence results from the TCRdb reprocessing of the reads, with DNA left out. This sample's table contains 100,000 to 150,000 distinct CDR3 sequences. The ten largest clones add up to less than 0.3% of the sample. Sequencing was done on a sample of naive CXCR3- CD8+ T cells from blood. The cell subset or site label, as the study defines it: CD45RO-CCR7+CD27+CD95- naive CD8+ T cells lacking CXCR3 (TNR3-). The receptors stem from a human donor in good health. Some clones in this sample may be carry-over from other donors' samples.

The chain uses TRBV6-5 and TRBJ2-7. CDR1 is MNHEY, CDR2 SVGAGI, per germline. The CDR3 totals 16 residues. The CDR3 spells CASSYSSEHIPYEQYF.

V usage is TRBV12-3 or TRBV12-4 and J usage is TRBJ1-2. The CDR3 consists of 13 residues. CDR3 region: CASSLWGSQGYTF.

The chain combines TRBV23-1 with TRBJ1-1. TRBV23-1 is an open reading frame, and its role is uncertain. This CDR3 is 11 amino acids long. The CDR3 loop is CASSRGHEAFF.

The chain carries TRBV29-1 and TRBJ2-2; checking the TCRdb D call of TRBD2 is not possible without DNA. From germline, CDR1 is SQVTM and CDR2 ANQGSEA. CDR3 size: 15 residues. The CDR3 here is CSVMASGANTGELFF.

The gene calls are TRBV15 and TRBJ2-1; the TCRdb call, TRBD2, lacks DNA for checking. The CDR3 loop spans 17 amino acids. In germline, CDR1 is LNHNV, CDR2 YYDKDF (reference sequence). The CDR3 region is CATSRELETSGYNEQFF.

The gene calls are TRBV27 and TRBJ2-3; TCRdb reports TRBD1, a call that lacks DNA to check it against. The CDR3 runs 13 residues. Per germline, CDR1 MNHEY and CDR2 SMNVEV (reference sequence). The CDR3 here is CASSARTGYTQYF.

This sequence joins TRBV9 and TRBJ2-5; TCRdb's D call of TRBD1 is untestable without DNA. The CDR3 is 14 residues long. Germline CDR1 reads SGDLS; CDR2 reads YYNGEE. CDR3 amino acids: CASSVGTGEETQYF.

This chain connects TRBV12-3 or TRBV12-4 to TRBJ1-5; TCRdb names TRBD1, which stays unverified in the absence of DNA. This CDR3 region has 15 residues. The CDR3 region is CASTRIQDRDQPQHF.

The chain is built from TRBV3-1 and TRBJ1-2; TCRdb's D call, TRBD1, is unchecked because there is no DNA. The CDR3 extends over 19 amino acids. Germline lookup yields CDR1 LGHDT and CDR2 YNNKEL (reference sequence). The CDR3 is CASSQTTSLQAIPPYGYTF. Supplemented by reference TRBV3-1 and TRBJ1-2, the full variable domain reads DTAVSQTPKYLVTQMGNDKSIKCEQNLGHDTMYWYKQDSKKFLKIMFSYNNKELIINETVPNRFSPKSPDKAHLNLHINSLELGDSAVYFCASSQTTSLQAIPPYGYTFGSGTRLTVV.

J is TRBJ2-2 and V is TRBV4-1; absent DNA, TCRdb's TRBD1 call cannot be checked. Germline V gene lookup returns CDR1 MGHRA and CDR2 YSYEKL. The CDR3 extends over 13 amino acids. The CDR3 sequence is CASSAGITGELFF.

This chain joins TRBV4-1 and TRBJ1-1; TCRdb's D gene call, TRBD1, goes unchecked for lack of DNA. The germline V gene encodes CDR1 MGHRA and CDR2 YSYEKL. This CDR3 contains 16 residues. The CDR3 protein is CASSQAGANLNTEAFF.

The gene calls are TRBV3-1 and TRBJ2-7; TCRdb selects TRBD2, and the lack of DNA leaves this call unchecked. The CDR3 is 15 amino acids. Germline V gene lookup returns CDR1 LGHDT and CDR2 YNNKEL (reference sequence). CDR3 protein: CASSRITSGSYEQYF.